These T cell receptor beta chains were read from a single sample in a study of regulatory T cells in long-lasting Graves disease. A single record per CDR3 protein comes from TCRdb applying MiXCR to the multiplex PCR reads. The table includes around 400,000 distinct CDR3 sequences, 15% detected once. These same data were also listed under a study on T cells in Graves' hyperthyroidism and ophthalmopathy.

The sample here was peripheral blood mononuclear cells (PBMCs), taken at new diagnosis, from a patient treated with antithyroid drugs. These receptor sequences come from a woman in her forties with Graves disease. CDR3s include the opening cysteine and the closing phenylalanine or tryptophan. The D gene is left open where the match is weak. Some rows have no size entry. The others give once, few or many, or a class for an expanded clone.

15,-,TRBJ1-2,TRBV12-3/TRBV12-4,many,CASSLGEGTNYGYTF,TGTGCCAGCAGCCTCGGGGAAGGAACTAACTATGGCTACACCTTC
13,-,TRBJ2-5,TRBV2,many,CASRADFEETRYF,TGTGCCAGCAGAGCGGACTTTGAGGAGACCCGGTACTTC
16,TRBD1,TRBJ2-5,TRBV29-1,many,CSVGQGSGGPKETQYF,TGCAGCGTCGGACAGGGGTCGGGAGGACCCAAAGAGACCCAGTACTTC
13,TRBD1,TRBJ2-7,TRBV6-5,many,CASSLLQGAEQYF,TGTGCCAGCAGTTTATTACAGGGGGCCGAGCAGTACTTC
17,TRBD1,TRBJ2-2,TRBV24-1,few,CATSDSPGQGVAGELFF,TGTGCCACCAGTGATTCCCCGGGACAGGGGGTCGCCGGGGAGCTGTTTTTT
13,-,TRBJ1-5,TRBV6-2/TRBV6-3,many,CASSWTHNQPQHF,TGTGCCAGCAGTTGGACACACAATCAGCCCCAGCATTTT
15,-,TRBJ2-7,TRBV28,many,CASSVPTGHPYEQYF,TGTGCCAGCAGCGTCCCGACAGGACACCCCTACGAGCAGTACTTC
15,-,TRBJ1-5,TRBV19,many,CASSWSGYSNQPQHF,TGTGCCAGTAGTTGGTCGGGCTATAGCAATCAGCCCCAGCATTTT
14,-,TRBJ2-7,TRBV12-3/TRBV12-4,many,CASTKVGDGYEQYF,TGTGCCAGCACCAAGGTAGGGGACGGCTACGAGCAGTACTTC
17,TRBD2,TRBJ2-2,TRBV18,few,CASSTASGTSGAGELFF,TGTGCCAGCTCAACCGCTAGCGGGACCTCCGGGGCCGGGGAGCTGTTTTTT
16,TRBD1,TRBJ1-1,TRBV7-2,many,CASSLRGGRGYTEAFF,TGTGCCAGCAGCTTAAGAGGGGGCAGGGGTTACACTGAAGCTTTCTTT
12,-,TRBJ1-1,TRBV6-5,many,CASSYPGSEAFF,TGTGCCAGCAGTTACCCCGGATCTGAAGCTTTCTTT
16,TRBD1,TRBJ2-7,TRBV6-5,many,CASSYDLGTGNNEQYF,TGTGCCAGCAGTTACGATCTCGGGACAGGGAACAACGAGCAGTACTTC
13,-,TRBJ2-5,TRBV2,-,CASNTDPEETQYF,TGTGCCAGCAACACGGATCCAGAAGAGACCCAGTACTTC
13,TRBD2,TRBJ2-5,TRBV11-3,many,CASSFTSGETQYF,TGTGCCAGCAGCTTTACTAGCGGGGAGACCCAGTACTTC
15,-,TRBJ2-5,TRBV20-1,few,CSARDGGSGQETQYF,TGCAGTGCTAGAGACGGTGGTAGCGGCCAAGAGACCCAGTACTTC
13,-,TRBJ2-7,TRBV4-3,few,CASSRDLPYEQYF,TGCGCCAGCAGCCGGGACCTGCCCTACGAGCAGTACTTC
15,-,TRBJ2-1,TRBV12-3/TRBV12-4,many,CASTVASGGKDEQFF,TGTGCCAGCACCGTGGCCTCGGGTGGGAAGGATGAGCAGTTCTTC
15,TRBD1,TRBJ1-2,TRBV19,many,CASSPWDSKPYGYTF,TGTGCCAGTAGTCCGTGGGACAGTAAACCGTATGGCTACACCTTC
13,-,TRBJ2-1,TRBV6-5,-,CASSYQGGLGQFF,TGTGCCAGCAGTTACCAGGGGGGCTTGGGGCAGTTCTTC
12,-,TRBJ2-7,TRBV2,many,CASSRITYEQYF,TGTGCCAGCAGTCGAATTACCTACGAGCAGTACTTC
15,-,TRBJ2-1,TRBV27,-,CASSLERRRLNEQFF,TGTGCCAGCAGTTTAGAGCGCCGACGCCTCAATGAGCAGTTCTTC
17,-,TRBJ1-6,TRBV5-5,once,CASSYGTPSSYNSPLHF,TGTGCCAGCAGCTACGGGACTCCTAGCTCCTATAATTCACCCCTCCACTTT
15,TRBD1,TRBJ2-5,TRBV27,many,CASSARDRGGETQYF,TGTGCCAGCAGTGCTCGGGACAGGGGCGGGGAGACCCAGTACTTC
15,TRBD1,TRBJ2-7,TRBV27,many,CASSFSGQGNYEQYF,TGTGCCAGCAGTTTCTCGGGACAGGGGAACTACGAGCAGTACTTC